One sample yielded the 30 T cell receptor beta chains listed below, sequenced in a study of T cell responses to AZD1222 COVID-19 vaccine (dated by TCRdb to about 2021). The library was generated by the immunoSEQ multiplex PCR assay. The table was pulled from immuneACCESS by TCRdb, which kept in-frame rearrangements only. Such tables lose some clones; where checked, under half of the loss comes from unresolved V genes, and the rest has no known cause. The sample table lists fewer than 200,000 clones, 85% to 90% of them with a count of one. Roughly 4% of the sample belongs to the ten largest clones. Interpreted using the paper, the time point label stands for: about 28 days (+/-7) after the second vaccine dose. Per the publication, the treatment or condition label means: meningococcal conjugate vaccine given as trial control. The starting material was peripheral blood, obtained 28 days after the second dose of the MenACWY control vaccine. The origin of the receptors is an adult who received the MenACWY meningococcal vaccine as a control.

The rearrangement uses TRBV6-2 or TRBV6-3 and TRBJ1-5; D remains unclear. V was clipped by 5 bases and J by 6 bases, with 14 bases between them. CDR1 MNHEY and CDR2 SVGEGT come from the germline V gene. The CDR3 length is 14 residues. The CDR3 here is CASSRRLLGQPQHF. CDR3 in DNA: TGTGCCAGCAGTCGACGGCTGTTGGGTCAGCCCCAGCATTTT.

The V and J genes are TRBV28 and TRBJ2-1; D tentatively fits TRBD1 or TRBD2 (6 bases each). There are 16 residues in the CDR3. V shed 3 bases and J shed 3 bases, with 15 bases lying between them. CDR1 is MDHEN and CDR2 is SYDVKM in the germline V gene. The CDR3 reads CASSFMSGAHYNEQFF. In nucleotides, the CDR3 is TGTGCCAGCAGTTTTATGTCGGGGGCCCACTACAATGAGCAGTTCTTC.

The V call is TRBV10-3, the J call TRBJ1-5; a possible D gene is TRBD1 (6 bases). Germline V lookup: CDR1 ENHRY, CDR2 SYGVKD. This CDR3 is built from 12 residues. The ends were cut back, 4 bases at V and 5 bases at J, with 6 bases in the middle. CDR3: CAISGTDQPQHF. The CDR3 DNA reads TGTGCCATCAGTGGGACAGATCAGCCCCAGCATTTT.

The chain joins TRBV28 to TRBJ1-1; possible D gene TRBD1, 6 bases. Germline V CDR1 and CDR2: MDHEN, SYDVKM. The V gene lost 2 bases and the J gene lost 1 base, with 11 bases spanning the gap. This CDR3 has 15 amino acids. In DNA form, the CDR3 reads TGTGCCAGCAGTTTACGGGGGGCGGCGAACACTGAAGCTTTCTTT. Translated: CASSLRGAANTEAFF.

DNA of the CDR3: TGCGCCAGCAGGACCGGGGGCGACGCTGATCAGCCCCAGCATTTT. Amino acids: CASRTGGDADQPQHF. The chain recombines TRBV10-2 with TRBJ1-5; perhaps TRBD1 as D (6 bases). This CDR3 is 15 amino acids long. Trimming removed 6 bases from V and 5 bases from J, with 17 bases in between. The germline gives CDR1 WSHSY, CDR2 SAAADI.

The chain carries TRBV28 and TRBJ1-3; 12 bases are a match to TRBD1. Germline CDR1 and CDR2: MDHEN and SYDVKM. The length of the CDR3 is 16 residues. Trimming cost V 3 bases and J 2 bases; bases outside gene matches: 2. In DNA, the CDR3 is TGTGCCAGCAGTTTCGGGACAGGGGGCCCTGGAAACACCATATATTTT. Its translation is CASSFGTGGPGNTIYF.

J is TRBJ1-5 and V is TRBV7-9; 9 bases line up with TRBD1. The CDR3 loop spans 16 amino acids. V was pared by 1 base and J by 7 bases, with 8 bases of the junction left unmatched. CDR1 and CDR2 from the germline V gene are SEHNR and FQNEAQ (reference sequence). The CDR3 sequence: CASSLDGTGPQQPQHF. The CDR3 nucleotides are TGTGCCAGCAGCTTAGACGGGACAGGGCCTCAACAGCCCCAGCATTTT.

The J gene is TRBJ1-2, the V gene TRBV28; TRBD1 might be the D (6 bases). Trimming took 2 bases from V and 3 from J, leaving 10 bases between them. CDR3 size: 14 residues. Germline V lookup: CDR1 MDHEN, CDR2 SYDVKM. The CDR3 is CASSLQGNDYGYTF. DNA for the CDR3: TGTGCCAGCAGTTTACAGGGGAACGACTATGGCTACACCTTC.

The V gene is TRBV5-6, the J gene TRBJ2-7; TRBD1 aligns across 8 bases. This CDR3 has 18 amino acids. CDR1 and CDR2 (germline): SGHDT, YYEEEE. V lost 2 bases to trimming and J lost 5 bases; unmatched junction nucleotides: 18. CDR3 in amino acids: CASSFKGSWTGLRNEQYF. CDR3 nucleotides: TGTGCCAGCAGCTTTAAAGGGTCGTGGACAGGGTTGAGGAACGAGCAGTACTTC.

The chain is built from TRBV20-1 and TRBJ2-1; tentative D call: TRBD2 (6 bases). CDR1 DFQATT and CDR2 SNEGSKA come from the germline V gene (reference sequence). Trimming cost V 3 bases and J 12 bases, with 12 bases left between them. The CDR3 length is 11 residues. CDR3 sequence (DNA): TGCAGTGCTAGGGCGGGAAGTGGGCAGTTCTTC. Translated, it gives CSARAGSGQFF.

This chain joins TRBV6-5 and TRBJ2-1; 11 bases are shared with TRBD2. In germline, CDR1 is MNHEY, CDR2 SVGAGI. This CDR3 contains 16 residues. With 2 bases clipped from V and 7 bases from J, the junction kept 7 bases outside the gene matches. The CDR3 loop reads CASSYRTSGSGNEQFF. DNA for the CDR3: TGTGCCAGCAGTTACCGAACTAGCGGGAGTGGGAATGAGCAGTTCTTC.

The V and J genes are TRBV2 and TRBJ1-4, with 8 bases matching TRBD1. This CDR3 has 14 residues. CDR1 SNHLY and CDR2 FYNNEI come from the germline V gene. V lost 5 bases to trimming and J lost 8 bases; unmatched junction nucleotides: 7. The CDR3 bases are TGTGCCAGCAGTCTGGACAGGGAGGGGGAAAAACTGTTTTTT. Residues: CASSLDREGEKLFF.

This chain connects TRBV6-2 or TRBV6-3 to TRBJ1-4; 9 nucleotides line up with TRBD1. The trim removed 4 bases at V and 13 bases at J, leaving 7 bases unmatched. The length of the CDR3 is 13 residues. In germline, CDR1 is MNHEY, CDR2 SVGEGT. This CDR3 is CASSSTGGGGLFF. In nucleotides, the CDR3 is TGTGCCAGCAGTTCTACAGGGGGCGGTGGACTGTTTTTT.

The genes are TRBV6-5 and TRBJ1-1; 8 bases line up with TRBD1. Germline lookup yields CDR1 MNHEY and CDR2 SVGAGI. The CDR3 runs to 14 residues. Trimming cost V 7 bases and J 3 bases; bases outside gene matches: 7. CDR3 sequence: CASTRTGTDTEAFF. The CDR3 DNA sequence: TGTGCCAGCACACGGACAGGGACGGACACTGAAGCTTTCTTT.

This CDR3 reads CASTLRETGELFF. In nucleotides, the CDR3 is TGTGCCAGCACCCTGCGGGAGACCGGGGAGCTGTTTTTT. This chain links TRBV6-5 with TRBJ2-2; TRBD2 matches at 7 bases. The V and J ends lost 7 bases and 5 bases, in that order; junction bases with no gene match: 4. Germline-derived CDR1 and CDR2 are MNHEY and SVGAGI. The CDR3 consists of 13 residues.

V is TRBV29-1 and J is TRBJ1-1; D unclear. V was clipped by 4 bases and J by 0 bases, with 9 bases between them. Germline V gene sequence: CDR1 SQVTM, CDR2 ANQGSEA. The CDR3 length is 13 residues. CDR3 in amino acids: CSVGYDVNTEAFF. As DNA, the CDR3 is TGCAGCGTTGGGTACGATGTGAACACTGAAGCTTTCTTT.

The gene calls are TRBV18 and TRBJ1-1; no clear D. Looked up from germline, CDR1 is KGHSH and CDR2 is LQKENI. The ends were cut back, 2 bases at V and 1 base at J, with 11 bases in the middle. This CDR3 is built from 15 residues. The CDR3 bases are TGTGCCAGCTCACCATACAATCCGGGGAACACTGAAGCTTTCTTT. It translates to CASSPYNPGNTEAFF.

J is TRBJ1-3 and V is TRBV7-2; TRBD1 agrees at 8 bases. The CDR3 has 15 residues. The germline V gene encodes CDR1 SGHTA and CDR2 FQGNSA. Losses at the gene ends were 5 bases for V and 8 bases for J; bases not matched to a gene: 11. For the CDR3, the DNA is TGTGCCAGCAGCCCATCCGCACAGGGGGTTTACACCATATATTTT. Protein product: CASSPSAQGVYTIYF.

The CDR3 protein is CAIRGQEDTEAFF. The CDR3 DNA reads as TGTGCCATCAGGGGACAGGAGGACACTGAAGCTTTCTTT. V is TRBV10-3 and J is TRBJ1-1, with TRBD1 identical over 8 bases. J gave up 3 bases and V 6 bases, and 3 bases lay outside the gene matches. The CDR3 covers 13 residues. Germline V gene sequence: CDR1 ENHRY, CDR2 SYGVKD.

The rearrangement joins TRBV7-2 to TRBJ2-2; 8 nucleotides agree with TRBD1. The CDR3 length is 16 residues. V shed 4 bases and J 5 bases; nucleotides not matched to a gene: 9. The germline V gene has CDR1 SGHTA and CDR2 FQGNSA. The CDR3 bases are TGTGCCAGCAGCTCCTTGGACAGGGTGCGGACCGGGGAGCTGTTTTTT. Encoded protein: CASSSLDRVRTGELFF.

The genes are TRBV15 and TRBJ1-5; 10 bases line up with TRBD1. The CDR3 covers 16 residues. CDR1 and CDR2 (germline): LNHNV, YYDKDF (reference sequence). The J segment lost 6 bases and the V segment lost 5 bases, leaving 10 bases of the junction unmatched. CDR3 bases: TGTGCCACCAGCTGGGACAGGGGATCTATGAGTCAGCCCCAGCATTTT. Protein product: CATSWDRGSMSQPQHF. The variable domain in full, completed from reference TRBV15 and TRBJ1-5, reads DAMVIQNPRYQVTQFGKPVTLSCSQTLNHNVMYWYQQKSSQAPKLLFHYYDKDFNNEADTPDNFQSRRPNTSFCFLDIRSPGLGDTAMYLCATSWDRGSMSQPQHFGDGTRLSIL.

V usage is TRBV7-8 and J usage is TRBJ2-1, with TRBD2 identical over 9 bases. CDR1 is SGHVS, CDR2 FQNEAQ, per germline. J gave up 2 bases and V 5 bases, and 4 bases lay outside the gene matches. CDR3 size: 15 residues. The CDR3 loop reads CASSRGLATYNEQFF. The CDR3 DNA sequence: TGTGCCAGCAGCCGCGGACTAGCGACCTACAATGAGCAGTTCTTC.

The rearrangement links TRBV6-4 to TRBJ1-2; 8 bases map to TRBD1. CDR1 MRHNA and CDR2 SNTAGT come from the germline V gene. CDR3 length: 13 amino acids. After removal of 3 bases from V and 4 bases from J, the junction contained 1 base not matched to a gene. CDR3 bases: TGTGCCAGCAGTGAAGGACAGGGCTATGGCTACACCTTC. Translated: CASSEGQGYGYTF.

This chain uses TRBV15 with TRBJ1-5; weak D call: TRBD1 (5 bases). V shed 0 bases and J shed 4 bases, with 10 bases lying between them. Germline V gene sequence: CDR1 LNHNV, CDR2 YYDKDF (reference sequence). The length of the CDR3 is 15 residues. CDR3 sequence reads: CATSRDYAGNQPQHF. The DNA of the CDR3 is TGTGCCACCAGCAGAGATTATGCAGGGAATCAGCCCCAGCATTTT.

The chain employs TRBV5-6 and TRBJ2-3, with D tentatively TRBD1 (6 bases). Germline V gene data show CDR1 as SGHDT and CDR2 as YYEEEE. This CDR3 has 15 amino acids. The ends were cut back, 3 bases at V and 5 bases at J, with 16 bases in the middle. For the CDR3, the DNA is TGTGCCAGCAGCTATGGGGCAGGGGCCGGAGATACGCAGTATTTT. Protein sequence: CASSYGAGAGDTQYF.

V gene TRBV12-5 combines with J gene TRBJ1-1, with a weak D call TRBD1 (6 bases). CDR1 and CDR2 from the germline V gene are LGHNT and FRNRAP. This CDR3 has 13 residues. The ends were cut back, 3 bases at V and 7 bases at J, with 12 bases in the middle. CDR3 DNA: TGTGCTAGTGGTTTTCAGGGGTGGGGTGAAGCTTTCTTT. This sequence encodes CASGFQGWGEAFF.

The chain is built from TRBV27 and TRBJ2-7; possibly TRBD1 for D (5 bases). The V and J ends lost 0 bases and 3 bases respectively, with 15 bases between them. Looked up from germline, CDR1 is MNHEY and CDR2 is SMNVEV (reference sequence). This CDR3 contains 16 residues. This chain's CDR3 is CASSLSPRQIFYEQYF. Here the CDR3 DNA reads TGTGCCAGCAGTTTATCCCCTAGACAGATCTTCTACGAGCAGTACTTC.

The CDR3 sequence is CASSYSYGTTNYGYTF. Here the CDR3 DNA reads TGTGCCAGCAGTTACTCTTACGGGACAACTAACTATGGCTACACCTTC. The chain couples TRBV6-5 to TRBJ1-2; possible D gene TRBD1, 6 bases. V lost 0 bases to trimming and J lost 0 bases, with 11 bases between them. This CDR3 is 16 amino acids long. Germline CDR1 reads MNHEY; CDR2 reads SVGAGI.

CDR3 amino acids: CAISESKQTTGELFF. CDR3 coding DNA: TGTGCCATCAGTGAGTCGAAACAGACTACCGGGGAGCTGTTTTTT. V and J are TRBV10-3 and TRBJ2-2; D call uncertain. The CDR3 contains 15 residues. V dropped 0 bases and J dropped 5 bases, with 10 bases sitting between them. Germline V CDR1 and CDR2: ENHRY, SYGVKD.

The CDR3 sequence is CASSLPDGAGEGSEQFF. DNA of the CDR3: TGTGCCAGCAGTTTGCCGGACGGCGCGGGAGAGGGAAGTGAGCAGTTCTTC. V gene TRBV28 combines with J gene TRBJ2-1, with 7 bases aligning to TRBD2. CDR1 and CDR2 (germline): MDHEN, SYDVKM. The CDR3 contains 17 residues. With 3 bases clipped from V and 9 bases from J, the junction kept 17 bases outside the gene matches.